The 13 T cell receptor beta chains listed next were all sequenced from one sample in a study of blood T cell repertoires in COVID-19. Method: immunoSEQ multiplex PCR; TCRdb's copy keeps in-frame clones and lacks some. The table lists roughly 130,000 clones, 84% of them singletons, with about 8.1% in the top ten. Material for sequencing was peripheral blood. Receptor source: a man in his thirties or forties with COVID-19, enrolled during active disease.

The chain combines TRBV12-3 or TRBV12-4 with TRBJ2-3; TRBD2 might be the D (6 bases). The CDR3 extends over 13 amino acids. Trimming stripped 10 bases from V and 5 bases from J, with 16 bases between. CDR3 sequence: CATRRGLGDTQYF. The CDR3, as DNA: TGTGCCACTAGGAGGGGTCTAGGAGATACGCAGTATTTT.

The chain combines TRBV30 with TRBJ1-5; 9 bases map to TRBD1. The V segment lost 5 bases and the J segment 4 bases; nucleotides outside the gene matches: 3. This CDR3 contains 13 residues. Per germline, CDR1 GTSNPN and CDR2 SVGIG (reference sequence). CDR3 residues: CAWAGTGNQPQHF. The CDR3 DNA is TGTGCCTGGGCTGGGACAGGGAATCAGCCCCAGCATTTT.

The chain carries TRBV5-4 and TRBJ2-6; TRBD1 might be the D (5 bases). The CDR3 is 17 amino acids. Germline-derived CDR1 and CDR2 are SGHNT and YYREEE (reference sequence). Trimming removed 10 bases at V and 0 bases at J, with 20 bases between. CDR3: CASILRGGFSGANVLTF. The CDR3 coding sequence is TGTGCCTCAATCCTTAGGGGTGGATTCTCTGGGGCCAACGTCCTGACTTTC.

This clone was seen a few times. This chain links TRBV28 with TRBJ2-1; tentatively, D is TRBD2 (8 bases). Germline CDR1 and CDR2: MDHEN and SYDVKM. This CDR3 has 19 residues. V lost 4 bases to trimming and J lost 5 bases, with 27 bases between them. CDR3 nucleotide sequence: TGTGCCAGCAGTTCTCCCAGGGGGGGGCAGCGGGAGTGGGACAATGAGCAGTTCTTC. Its protein product is CASSSPRGGQREWDNEQFF. Supplemented by reference TRBV28 and TRBJ2-1, the full variable domain reads DVKVTQSSRYLVKRTGEKVFLECVQDMDHENMFWYRQDPGLGLRLIYFSYDVKMKEKGDIPEGYSVSREKKERFSLILESASTNQTSMYLCASSSPRGGQREWDNEQFFGPGTRLTVL.

The rearrangement links TRBV3-1 (or the pseudogene TRBV3-2) to TRBJ2-7; the match to TRBD2 covers 7 bases. The CDR3 extends over 15 amino acids. Looked up from germline, CDR1 is LGHDT and CDR2 is YNNKEL (reference sequence). With 4 bases clipped from V and 6 bases from J, the junction kept 12 bases outside the gene matches. The CDR3 reads CASSPLGWEGLEQYF. The CDR3 region has the DNA TGTGCCAGCAGCCCGCTGGGTTGGGAGGGTCTCGAGCAGTACTTC.

This clone is a singleton in its sample. This chain links TRBV4-3 with TRBJ2-7; possibly TRBD1 for D (6 bases). V was shortened by 3 bases and J by 5 bases, with 14 bases between the two germline ends. This CDR3 region has 14 residues. CDR1 LGHNA and CDR2 YSLEER come from the germline V gene. In DNA form, the CDR3 reads TGCGCCAGCAGCCAGGTTACAGGGTCGAACGAGCAGTACTTC. Translation: CASSQVTGSNEQYF.

The rearrangement joins TRBV2 to TRBJ2-5; 10 bases are a match to TRBD1. Germline assignment: CDR1 SNHLY and CDR2 FYNNEI. This CDR3 region has 14 residues. V was clipped by 6 bases and J by 5 bases; unmatched bases: 6. The CDR3 DNA reads TGTGCCAGCAGGAGGACAGGGGGGCAGGAGACCCAGTACTTC. Protein sequence: CASRRTGGQETQYF.

The chain has TRBV6-5 and TRBJ2-5, with TRBD1 matching 7 bases. V shed 5 bases and J 3 bases; nucleotides not matched to a gene: 3. This CDR3 has 13 residues. Germline CDR1 MNHEY, CDR2 SVGAGI. The CDR3 here is CASSPGTEETQYF. The CDR3 DNA is TGTGCCAGCAGTCCCGGGACAGAAGAGACCCAGTACTTC.

The CDR3 DNA sequence: TGTGCCAGCAGTTACTCGGGGCCTGACGAGAGACTGTTTTTT. Translated: CASSYSGPDERLFF. The J gene is TRBJ1-4, the V gene TRBV6-5, with a tentative D call TRBD1 (5 bases). Germline V CDR1 and CDR2: MNHEY, SVGAGI. The V gene lost 0 bases and the J gene lost 13 bases, with 15 bases spanning the gap. This CDR3 has 14 amino acids.

The chain joins TRBV10-2 to TRBJ2-6, with D possibly TRBD2 on 5 matching bases. V shed 4 bases and J shed 4 bases, with 11 bases lying between them. This CDR3 is built from 15 residues. CDR1 is WSHSY, CDR2 SAAADI, per germline. The chain's CDR3 is CASSVPRAGANVLTF. CDR3 nucleotides: TGCGCCAGCAGTGTTCCGAGGGCAGGGGCCAACGTCCTGACTTTC.

In DNA, the CDR3 is TGTGCCACCAGTTACAGTTCCTACAATGAGCAGTTCTTC. Protein: CATSYSSYNEQFF. This sequence joins TRBV24-1 and TRBJ2-1; D is undetermined. The CDR3 is made up of 13 amino acids. Trimming pared 6 bases from V and 1 base from J, leaving 6 bases between. Germline CDR1 KGHDR, CDR2 SFDVKD.

The DNA for the CDR3 is TGTGCCAGCAGCATCCGGACAGGGAACACCGGGGAGCTGTTTTTT. Protein: CASSIRTGNTGELFF. The chain couples TRBV7-2 to TRBJ2-2; 7 nucleotides match TRBD1. Unmatched junction bases numbered 4, after V lost 5 bases and J lost 1 base. This CDR3 has 15 residues. Germline CDR1 SGHTA, CDR2 FQGNSA.

The V and J genes are TRBV7-9 and TRBJ1-3; possibly TRBD1 for D (5 bases). CDR1 SEHNR and CDR2 FQNEAQ come from the germline V gene (reference sequence). Trimming stripped 0 bases from V and 0 bases from J, with 18 bases between. The CDR3 is made up of 19 amino acids. The CDR3 sequence is CASSLAVFGGEVSGNTIYF. The DNA of the CDR3 is TGTGCCAGCAGCTTAGCGGTGTTCGGGGGAGAGGTCTCTGGAAACACCATATATTTT.